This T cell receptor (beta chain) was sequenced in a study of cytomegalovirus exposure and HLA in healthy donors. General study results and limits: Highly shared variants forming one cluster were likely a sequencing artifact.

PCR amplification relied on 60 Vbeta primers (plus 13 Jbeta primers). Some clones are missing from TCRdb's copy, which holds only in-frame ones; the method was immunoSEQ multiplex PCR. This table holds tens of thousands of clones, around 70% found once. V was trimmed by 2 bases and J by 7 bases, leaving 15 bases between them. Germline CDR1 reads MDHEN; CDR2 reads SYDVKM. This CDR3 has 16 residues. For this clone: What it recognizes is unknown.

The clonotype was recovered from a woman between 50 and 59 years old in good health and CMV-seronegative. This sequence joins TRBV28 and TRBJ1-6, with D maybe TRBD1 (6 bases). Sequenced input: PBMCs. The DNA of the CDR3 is TGTGCCAGCAGTTTAGAAATTCGGACAGCGAATTCACCCCTCCACTTT. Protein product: CASSLEIRTANSPLHF.